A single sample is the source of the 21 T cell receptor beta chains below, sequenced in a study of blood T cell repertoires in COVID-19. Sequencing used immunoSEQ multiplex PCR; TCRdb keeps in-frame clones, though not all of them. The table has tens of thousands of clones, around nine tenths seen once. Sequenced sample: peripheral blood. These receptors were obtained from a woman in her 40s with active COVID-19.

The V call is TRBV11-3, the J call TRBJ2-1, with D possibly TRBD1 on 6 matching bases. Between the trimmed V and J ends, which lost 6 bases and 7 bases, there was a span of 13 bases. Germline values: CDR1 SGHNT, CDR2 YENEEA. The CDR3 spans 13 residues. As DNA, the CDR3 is TGTGCCAGCAGTACAGGGTCCTTGAATGAGCAGTTCTTC. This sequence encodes CASSTGSLNEQFF.

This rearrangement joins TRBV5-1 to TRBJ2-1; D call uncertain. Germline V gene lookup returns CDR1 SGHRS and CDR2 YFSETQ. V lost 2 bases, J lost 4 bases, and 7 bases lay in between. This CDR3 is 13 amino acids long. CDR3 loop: CASSFNQYNEQFF. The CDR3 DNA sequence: TGCGCCAGCAGCTTCAACCAGTACAATGAGCAGTTCTTC.

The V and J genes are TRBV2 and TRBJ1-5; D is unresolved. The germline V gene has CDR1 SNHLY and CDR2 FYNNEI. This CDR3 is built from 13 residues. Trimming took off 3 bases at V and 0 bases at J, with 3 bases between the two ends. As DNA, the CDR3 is TGTGCCAGCAGTGACGTTAGCAATCAGCCCCAGCATTTT. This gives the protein CASSDVSNQPQHF. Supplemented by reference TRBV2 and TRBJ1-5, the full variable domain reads EPEVTQTPSHQVTQMGQEVILRCVPISNHLYFYWYRQILGQKVEFLVSFYNNEISEKSEIFDDQFSVERPDGSNFTLKIRSTKLEDSAMYFCASSDVSNQPQHFGDGTRLSIL.

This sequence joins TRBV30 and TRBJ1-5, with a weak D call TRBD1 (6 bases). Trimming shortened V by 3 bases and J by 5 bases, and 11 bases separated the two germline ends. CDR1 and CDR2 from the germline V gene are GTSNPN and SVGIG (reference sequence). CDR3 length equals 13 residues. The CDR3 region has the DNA TGTGCCTGGAGCCTGGCAGGGGATCAGCCCCAGCATTTT. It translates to CAWSLAGDQPQHF.

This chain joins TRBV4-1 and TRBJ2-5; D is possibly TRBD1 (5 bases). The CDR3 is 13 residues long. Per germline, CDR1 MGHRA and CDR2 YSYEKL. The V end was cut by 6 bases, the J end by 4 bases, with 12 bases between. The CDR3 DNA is TGCGCCAGCAGTCTGATAAGGGGAGAGACCCAGTACTTC. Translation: CASSLIRGETQYF.

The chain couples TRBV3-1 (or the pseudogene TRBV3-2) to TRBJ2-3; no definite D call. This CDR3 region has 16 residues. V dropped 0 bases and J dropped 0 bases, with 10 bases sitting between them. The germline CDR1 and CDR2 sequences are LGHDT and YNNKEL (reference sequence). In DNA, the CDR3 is TGTGCCAGCAGCCAAGACGTCAGCGCCAGCACAGATACGCAGTATTTT. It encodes CASSQDVSASTDTQYF.

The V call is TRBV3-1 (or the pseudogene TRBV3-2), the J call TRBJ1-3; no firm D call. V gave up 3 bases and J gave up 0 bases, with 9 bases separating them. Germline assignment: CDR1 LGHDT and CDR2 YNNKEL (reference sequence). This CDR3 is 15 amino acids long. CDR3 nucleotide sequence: TGTGCCAGCAGCCATGCAGGCACCTCTGGAAACACCATATATTTT. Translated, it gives CASSHAGTSGNTIYF.

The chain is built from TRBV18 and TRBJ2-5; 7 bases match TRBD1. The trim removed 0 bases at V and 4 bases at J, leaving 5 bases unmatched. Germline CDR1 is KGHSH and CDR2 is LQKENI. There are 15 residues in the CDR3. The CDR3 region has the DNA TGTGCCAGCTCACCACCAGCAGGGGGAAGAGAGACCCAGTACTTC. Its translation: CASSPPAGGRETQYF.

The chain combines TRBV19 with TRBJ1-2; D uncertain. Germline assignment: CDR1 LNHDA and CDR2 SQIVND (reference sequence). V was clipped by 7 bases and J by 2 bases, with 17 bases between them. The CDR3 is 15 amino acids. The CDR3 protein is CASILTGGRNYGYTF. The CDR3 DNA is TGTGCCAGTATTTTGACTGGAGGCCGCAACTATGGCTACACCTTC.

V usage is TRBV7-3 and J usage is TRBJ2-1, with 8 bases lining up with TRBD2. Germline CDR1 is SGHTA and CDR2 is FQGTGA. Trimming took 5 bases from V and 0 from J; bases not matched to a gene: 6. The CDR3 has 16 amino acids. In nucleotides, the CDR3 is TGTGCCAGCAGCCCGTCCGGGGGGGCCTCCTACAATGAGCAGTTCTTC. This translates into CASSPSGGASYNEQFF.

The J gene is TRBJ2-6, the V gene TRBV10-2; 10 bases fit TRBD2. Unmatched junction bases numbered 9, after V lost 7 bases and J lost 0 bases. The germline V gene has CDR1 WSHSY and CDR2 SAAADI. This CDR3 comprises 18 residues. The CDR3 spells CASTEASGGNSGANVLTF. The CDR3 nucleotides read TGCGCCAGCACCGAAGCTAGCGGGGGCAACTCTGGGGCCAACGTCCTGACTTTC.

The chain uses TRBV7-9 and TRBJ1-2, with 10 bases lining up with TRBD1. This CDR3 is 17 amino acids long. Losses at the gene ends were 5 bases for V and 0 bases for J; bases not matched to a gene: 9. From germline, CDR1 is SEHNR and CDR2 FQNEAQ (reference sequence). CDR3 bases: TGTGCCAGCAGCGGGGGGGACAGGGGCCCTACTAACTATGGCTACACCTTC. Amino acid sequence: CASSGGDRGPTNYGYTF.

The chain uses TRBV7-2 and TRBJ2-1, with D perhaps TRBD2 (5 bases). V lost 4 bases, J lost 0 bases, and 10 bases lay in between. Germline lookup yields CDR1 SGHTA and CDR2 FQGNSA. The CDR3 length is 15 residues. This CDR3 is CASSWGESSYNEQFF. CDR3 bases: TGTGCCAGCAGCTGGGGAGAGAGCTCCTACAATGAGCAGTTCTTC.

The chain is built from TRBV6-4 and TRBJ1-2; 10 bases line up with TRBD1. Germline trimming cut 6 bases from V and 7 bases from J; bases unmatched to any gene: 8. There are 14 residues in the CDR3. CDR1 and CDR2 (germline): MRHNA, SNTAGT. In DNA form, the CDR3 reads TGTGCCAGCAGCCCGGACAGGGGGGAAGGTGGCTACACCTTC. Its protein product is CASSPDRGEGGYTF.

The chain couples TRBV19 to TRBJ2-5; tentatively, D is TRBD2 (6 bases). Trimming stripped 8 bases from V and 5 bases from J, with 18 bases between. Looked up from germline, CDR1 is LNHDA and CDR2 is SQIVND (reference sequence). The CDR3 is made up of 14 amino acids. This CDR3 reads CASRRTGGAETQYF. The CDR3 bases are TGTGCCAGTCGCCGCACGGGCGGGGCGGAGACCCAGTACTTC.

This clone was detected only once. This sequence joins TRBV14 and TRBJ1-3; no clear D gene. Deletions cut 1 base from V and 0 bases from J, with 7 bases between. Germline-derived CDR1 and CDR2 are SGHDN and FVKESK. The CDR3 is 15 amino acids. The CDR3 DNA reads TGTGCCAGCAGCCAAGTGGGCTACTCTGGAAACACCATATATTTT. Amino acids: CASSQVGYSGNTIYF.

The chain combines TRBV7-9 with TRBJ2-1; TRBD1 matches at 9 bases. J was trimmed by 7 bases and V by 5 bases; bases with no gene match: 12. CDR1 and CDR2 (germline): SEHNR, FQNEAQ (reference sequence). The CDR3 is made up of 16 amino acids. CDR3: CASSPLGTGIENEQFF. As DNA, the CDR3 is TGTGCCAGCAGCCCGCTAGGGACAGGGATTGAGAATGAGCAGTTCTTC. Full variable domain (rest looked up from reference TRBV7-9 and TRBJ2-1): DTGVSQNPRHKITKRGQNVTFRCDPISEHNRLYWYRQTLGQGPEFLTYFQNEAQLEKSRLLSDRFSAERPKGSFSTLEIQRTEQGDSAMYLCASSPLGTGIENEQFFGPGTRLTVL.

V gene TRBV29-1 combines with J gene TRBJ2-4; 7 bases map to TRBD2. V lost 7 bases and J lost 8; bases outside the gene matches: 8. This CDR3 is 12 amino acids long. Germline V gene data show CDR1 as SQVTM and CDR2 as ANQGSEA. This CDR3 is CSARLAGDIQYF. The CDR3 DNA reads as TGCAGCGCCAGACTAGCTGGGGACATTCAGTACTTC.

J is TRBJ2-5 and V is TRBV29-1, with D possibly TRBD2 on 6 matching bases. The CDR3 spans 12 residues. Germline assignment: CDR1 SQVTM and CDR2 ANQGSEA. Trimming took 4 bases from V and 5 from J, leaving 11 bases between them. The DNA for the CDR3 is TGCAGCGTTGTTCCCGGAGGGGAGACCCAGTACTTC. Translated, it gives CSVVPGGETQYF.

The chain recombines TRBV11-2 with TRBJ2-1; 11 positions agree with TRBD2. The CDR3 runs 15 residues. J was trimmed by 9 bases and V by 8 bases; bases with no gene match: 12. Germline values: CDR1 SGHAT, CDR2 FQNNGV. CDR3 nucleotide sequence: TGTGCCAGCGCGTATTCTAGCGGGGGGCTCATTGAGCAGTTCTTC. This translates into CASAYSSGGLIEQFF.

CDR3 sequence: CASSPGQGHSYEQYF. CDR3 in DNA: TGTGCCAGCAGCCCCGGACAGGGGCACTCCTACGAGCAGTACTTC. The chain combines TRBV6-2 or TRBV6-3 with TRBJ2-7, with 9 positions matching TRBD1. Per the germline V gene, CDR1 is MNHEY and CDR2 is SVGEGT. The CDR3 runs 15 residues. The V gene end was trimmed by 6 bases and the J gene end by 0 bases; junction bases not matched to a gene: 6.